These 29 T cell receptor beta chains were all obtained from the same sample, sequenced in a study of blood T cell repertoires in COVID-19. Measured with immunoSEQ multiplex PCR; TCRdb has only the in-frame clones, and not every one. This table holds more than 70,000 clones, approximately 90% found once. Sequencing was done on a sample of peripheral blood. All receptors come from a woman aged 45-59 years in a cohort sampled during active COVID-19.

This sequence joins TRBV5-1 and TRBJ1-2; 7 bases are shared with TRBD1. This CDR3 is 14 amino acids long. V gave up 3 bases and J gave up 6 bases; unmatched junction bases: 8. Germline V gene data show CDR1 as SGHRS and CDR2 as YFSETQ. The CDR3 DNA reads as TGCGCCAGCAGCTACAGACAGGGATCCGATGGCTACACCTTC. Translating gives CASSYRQGSDGYTF.

This sequence joins TRBV7-9 and TRBJ2-7; TRBD1 matches 9 bases. The V segment lost 6 bases and the J segment 3 bases; nucleotides outside the gene matches: 6. In germline, CDR1 is SEHNR, CDR2 FQNEAQ (reference sequence). CDR3 length: 14 residues. CDR3 residues: CASRRTGDRYEQYF. The DNA for the CDR3 is TGTGCCAGCAGAAGGACAGGGGATCGCTACGAGCAGTACTTC.

CDR3 in amino acids: CASSQVAAKNIQYF. Here the CDR3 DNA reads TGCGCCAGCAGCCAAGTAGCAGCCAAAAACATTCAGTACTTC. The V gene is TRBV4-1, the J gene TRBJ2-4; D remains ambiguous. This CDR3 has 14 residues. The ends were cut back, 1 base at V and 0 bases at J, with 4 bases in the middle. Germline V gene data show CDR1 as MGHRA and CDR2 as YSYEKL.

The chain recombines TRBV13 with TRBJ1-5, with unresolved D. This CDR3 spans 14 amino acids. Germline CDR1 is PRHDT and CDR2 is FYEKMQ (reference sequence). The V and J ends lost 6 bases and 1 base respectively, with 10 bases between them. In nucleotides, the CDR3 is TGTGCCAGCAGTTCTGGACTGAGCAATCAGCCCCAGCATTTT. It translates to CASSSGLSNQPQHF.

The J gene is TRBJ2-7, the V gene TRBV28; TRBD2 matches 7 bases. The junction had 7 bases not matched to a gene; V was cut back by 3 bases and J by 5 bases. Germline V lookup: CDR1 MDHEN, CDR2 SYDVKM. CDR3 length: 14 residues. CDR3 loop: CASSLPPGGHEQYF. CDR3 sequence (DNA): TGTGCCAGCAGTTTGCCCCCGGGAGGTCACGAGCAGTACTTC.

This rearrangement joins TRBV19 to TRBJ2-6; D possibly corresponds to TRBD1 (6 bases). The CDR3 is made up of 14 amino acids. V lost 6 bases, J lost 4 bases, and 10 bases lay in between. Germline V lookup: CDR1 LNHDA, CDR2 SQIVND (reference sequence). The CDR3 DNA follows: TGTGCCAGTAGATCAGGGGTCGGGGCCAACGTCCTGACTTTC. The encoded protein is CASRSGVGANVLTF.

The V call is TRBV9, the J call TRBJ2-5, with 8 nucleotides matching TRBD1. Germline CDR1 and CDR2: SGDLS and YYNGEE. This CDR3 contains 16 residues. Losses at the gene ends were 4 bases for V and 2 bases for J; bases not matched to a gene: 10. The CDR3 DNA sequence: TGTGCCAGCAGCTTTGGACAGGGTGTACAACAAGAGACCCAGTACTTC. Translating it yields CASSFGQGVQQETQYF.

The rearrangement uses TRBV6-1 and TRBJ1-6; D call uncertain. The ends were cut back, 8 bases at V and 1 base at J, with 12 bases in the middle. This CDR3 has 15 amino acids. In germline, CDR1 is MNHNS, CDR2 SASEGT. The CDR3 sequence is CASLQVISYNSPLHF. CDR3 nucleotides: TGTGCCAGCCTCCAGGTGATTTCCTATAATTCACCCCTCCACTTT.

This chain joins TRBV7-2 and TRBJ2-1; D remains ambiguous. The germline V gene encodes CDR1 SGHTA and CDR2 FQGNSA. Trimming cost V 2 bases and J 0 bases, with 8 bases left between them. There are 15 residues in the CDR3. The CDR3 nucleotides are TGTGCCAGCAGCTTAAAGTGGAGCTCCTACAATGAGCAGTTCTTC. It is translated as CASSLKWSSYNEQFF.

This clone showed up just a few times. The chain has TRBV5-1 and TRBJ2-7; D is possibly TRBD1 (5 bases). Germline CDR1 SGHRS, CDR2 YFSETQ. Trimming left V 0 bases short and J 6 bases short, with 10 bases between. The CDR3 spans 13 residues. The CDR3 here is CASSLEGSGEQYF. The CDR3 bases are TGCGCCAGCAGCTTGGAGGGGTCAGGCGAGCAGTACTTC.

The chain employs TRBV5-1 and TRBJ2-2, with 7 bases aligning to TRBD2. Germline CDR1 is SGHRS and CDR2 is YFSETQ. The ends lost 1 base at V and 1 base at J; junction bases unmatched: 13. There are 19 residues in the CDR3. This chain's CDR3 is CASSLPSDSGFQNTGELFF. CDR3 DNA sequence: TGCGCCAGCAGCTTGCCGTCGGATAGCGGGTTTCAGAACACCGGGGAGCTGTTTTTT.

This sequence joins TRBV30 and TRBJ2-3; 7 bases map to TRBD2. The CDR3 sequence is 17 residues long. The V gene end was trimmed by 7 bases and the J gene end by 0 bases; junction bases not matched to a gene: 16. Germline assignment: CDR1 GTSNPN and CDR2 SVGIG (reference sequence). The CDR3 region has the DNA TGTGCCTCAACCCAACCGGACTGGGGAGGGAGCACAGATACGCAGTATTTT. Amino acid sequence: CASTQPDWGGSTDTQYF.

This clone was counted a single time. The chain uses TRBV3-1 (or the pseudogene TRBV3-2) and TRBJ2-4, with 9 bases lining up with TRBD2. V dropped 2 bases and J dropped 13; count of bases not matched to a gene: 3. The V gene's germline CDR1 is LGHDT and CDR2 YNNKEL (reference sequence). The CDR3 loop spans 12 amino acids. Here the CDR3 DNA reads TGTGCCAGCAGCCAATCTAGCGGGGAACAGTACTTC. It encodes CASSQSSGEQYF.

This chain links TRBV3-1 (or the pseudogene TRBV3-2) with TRBJ2-1, with 7 bases identical to TRBD2. Germline trimming cut 1 base from V and 5 bases from J; bases unmatched to any gene: 5. Germline CDR1 and CDR2: LGHDT and YNNKEL (reference sequence). The CDR3 loop spans 15 amino acids. The CDR3 DNA sequence: TGTGCCAGCAGCCAAGGGTGGGGACTAAACAATGAGCAGTTCTTC. Residues: CASSQGWGLNNEQFF.

This clone was detected only once. This chain uses TRBV5-4 with TRBJ2-3, with 7 bases aligning to TRBD2. V lost 3 bases and J lost 2; bases outside the gene matches: 12. The CDR3 runs 17 residues. Germline assignment: CDR1 SGHNT and CDR2 YYREEE (reference sequence). CDR3: CASSSDPSGVPTDTQYF. DNA of the CDR3: TGTGCCAGCAGCTCTGATCCCAGCGGGGTACCCACAGATACGCAGTATTTT.

The genes are TRBV7-2 and TRBJ2-7; 8 positions match TRBD2. The trim removed 6 bases at V and 2 bases at J, leaving 9 bases unmatched. The CDR3 has 15 residues. Germline V gene lookup returns CDR1 SGHTA and CDR2 FQGNSA. The CDR3 DNA is TGTGCCAGCAGTTCTTCCCGGACTAGCACCTACGAGCAGTACTTC. Translated, it gives CASSSSRTSTYEQYF.

The chain combines TRBV7-3 with TRBJ1-1, with D hard to call. The CDR3 covers 13 residues. The V gene's germline CDR1 is SGHTA and CDR2 FQGTGA. V lost 2 bases, J lost 2 bases, and 6 bases lay in between. The CDR3 DNA is TGTGCCAGCAGCTTATTATTTAACACTGAAGCTTTCTTT. Translated, it gives CASSLLFNTEAFF.

This chain uses TRBV7-2 with TRBJ2-1; 9 bases map to TRBD2. Germline V gives CDR1 SGHTA, CDR2 FQGNSA. CDR3 length equals 15 residues. V lost 5 bases to trimming and J lost 5 bases; unmatched junction nucleotides: 7. The CDR3 spells CASSPRLAANNEQFF. The DNA of the CDR3 is TGTGCCAGCAGCCCTAGACTAGCGGCCAACAATGAGCAGTTCTTC.

The chain recombines TRBV3-1 (or the pseudogene TRBV3-2) with TRBJ2-4, with 10 bases fitting TRBD2. There are 16 residues in the CDR3. Germline-derived CDR1 and CDR2 are LGHDT and YNNKEL (reference sequence). J lost 9 bases, V lost 4 bases, and 12 bases had no gene match. In DNA form, the CDR3 reads TGTGCCAGCAGCCCCCCAGGAGCGGGGGGGCCCGGCATTCAGTACTTC. This sequence encodes CASSPPGAGGPGIQYF.

V is TRBV5-1 and J is TRBJ2-5; D may be TRBD1 (6 bases). V shed 3 bases and J shed 5 bases, with 14 bases lying between them. The CDR3 runs to 14 residues. The germline V gene has CDR1 SGHRS and CDR2 YFSETQ. CDR3 protein: CASSSQGRWETQYF. The CDR3 coding sequence is TGCGCCAGCAGCTCACAGGGAAGGTGGGAGACCCAGTACTTC. The variable domain in full, with the rest retrieved from reference TRBV5-1 and TRBJ2-5, is KAGVTQTPRYLIKTRGQQVTLSCSPISGHRSVSWYQQTPGQGLQFLFEYFSETQRNKGNFPGRFSGRQFSNSRSEMNVSTLELGDSALYLCASSSQGRWETQYFGPGTRLLVL.

The gene calls are TRBV19 and TRBJ1-2; tentative D call: TRBD1 (5 bases). CDR1 and CDR2 from the germline V gene are LNHDA and SQIVND (reference sequence). Trimming removed 6 bases from V and 7 bases from J, with 15 bases in between. CDR3 size: 13 residues. The DNA of the CDR3 is TGTGCCAGTAGCTCGGGGGGGATTGCTGGCTACACCTTC. Its protein product is CASSSGGIAGYTF. Variable domain in full (rest from reference TRBV19 and TRBJ1-2): DGGITQSPKYLFRKEGQNVTLSCEQNLNHDAMYWYRQDPGQGLRLIYYSQIVNDFQKGDIAEGYSVSREKKESFPLTVTSAQKNPTAFYLCASSSGGIAGYTFGSGTRLTVV.

This chain uses TRBV9 with TRBJ2-1, with no clear D. Germline V gives CDR1 SGDLS, CDR2 YYNGEE. This CDR3 is 15 amino acids long. Trimming removed 0 bases from V and 7 bases from J, with 14 bases in between. CDR3 nucleotides: TGTGCCAGCAGCGTAGGCGGCGCCCAGTATAATGAGCAGTTCTTC. This sequence encodes CASSVGGAQYNEQFF.

The chain couples TRBV7-6 to TRBJ2-7, with D perhaps TRBD2 (6 bases). The germline V and J ends were trimmed by 5 bases and 6 bases, with 14 bases remaining between them. This CDR3 has 13 amino acids. The germline V gene encodes CDR1 SGHVS and CDR2 FNYEAQ. The CDR3 DNA reads TGTGCCAGCAGCGGGACTTCGGGTACCGAGCAGTACTTC. Translation gives CASSGTSGTEQYF.

The table lists this clone with a count of one. The chain has TRBV5-1 and TRBJ2-1; 8 bases fit TRBD2. CDR1 is SGHRS, CDR2 YFSETQ, per germline. CDR3 length equals 16 residues. V lost 7 bases, J lost 0 bases, and 9 bases stayed unmatched. The CDR3 DNA reads as TGCGCCAGCTCCCGGGGGGGGCGAAGCTCCTACAATGAGCAGTTCTTC. It encodes CASSRGGRSSYNEQFF.

The chain couples TRBV2 to TRBJ2-7, with 7 positions matching TRBD2. The CDR3 loop spans 15 amino acids. Germline CDR1 and CDR2: SNHLY and FYNNEI. The V and J ends lost 4 bases and 0 bases, in that order; junction bases with no gene match: 6. The CDR3 here is CASSGPAGPSYEQYF. DNA of the CDR3: TGTGCCAGCAGTGGACCAGCGGGGCCCTCCTACGAGCAGTACTTC.

This chain links TRBV2 with TRBJ2-5, with TRBD2 matching 7 bases. The length of the CDR3 is 12 residues. Germline V CDR1 and CDR2: SNHLY, FYNNEI. J lost 11 bases, V lost 6 bases, and 9 bases had no gene match. CDR3 loop: CASRPTSIRQYF. CDR3 nucleotides: TGTGCCAGCAGGCCGACTAGCATAAGGCAGTACTTC.

V and J are TRBV19 and TRBJ2-7; 11 bases agree with TRBD1. Trimming at V came to 5 bases and at J to 1 base, leaving 10 bases not matched to a gene. CDR1 LNHDA and CDR2 SQIVND come from the germline V gene (reference sequence). This CDR3 has 17 residues. CDR3: CASSPRMGQGGSYEQYF. The CDR3 nucleotides are TGTGCCAGTAGTCCACGAATGGGACAGGGGGGATCCTACGAGCAGTACTTC.

This clone is labeled as medium-sized. V gene TRBV5-4 combines with J gene TRBJ2-7; 7 bases are a match to TRBD1. CDR3 length: 13 amino acids. V was pared by 4 bases and J by 5 bases, with 6 bases of the junction left unmatched. Looked up from germline, CDR1 is SGHNT and CDR2 is YYREEE (reference sequence). Written as DNA, the CDR3 is TGTGCCAGCAGCCTGGGACAGCCTAACGAGCAGTACTTC. Its translation is CASSLGQPNEQYF.

The chain has TRBV19 and TRBJ1-4, with unresolved D. This CDR3 has 16 amino acids. V gave up 5 bases and J gave up 0 bases, with 13 bases separating them. Germline V gene lookup returns CDR1 LNHDA and CDR2 SQIVND (reference sequence). In nucleotides, the CDR3 is TGTGCCAGTAGTGCCGAATGGCCGTCAACTAATGAAAAACTGTTTTTT. Its translation is CASSAEWPSTNEKLFF.